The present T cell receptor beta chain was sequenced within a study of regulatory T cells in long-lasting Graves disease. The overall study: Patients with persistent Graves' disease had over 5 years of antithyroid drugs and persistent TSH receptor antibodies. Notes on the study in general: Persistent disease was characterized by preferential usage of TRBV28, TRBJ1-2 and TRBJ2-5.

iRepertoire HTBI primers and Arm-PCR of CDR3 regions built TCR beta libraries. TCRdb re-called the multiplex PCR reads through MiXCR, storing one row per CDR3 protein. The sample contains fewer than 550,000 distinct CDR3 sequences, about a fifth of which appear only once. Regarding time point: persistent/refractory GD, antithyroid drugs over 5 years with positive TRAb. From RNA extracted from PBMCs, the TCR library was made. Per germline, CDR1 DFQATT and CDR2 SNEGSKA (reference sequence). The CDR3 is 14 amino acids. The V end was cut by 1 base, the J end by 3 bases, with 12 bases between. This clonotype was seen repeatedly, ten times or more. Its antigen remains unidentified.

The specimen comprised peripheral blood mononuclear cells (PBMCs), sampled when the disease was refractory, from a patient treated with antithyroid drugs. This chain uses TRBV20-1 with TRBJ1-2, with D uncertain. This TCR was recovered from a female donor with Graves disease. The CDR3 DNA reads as TGCAGTGCTAGAGGAGTCAGGCTTGACTATGGCTACACCTTC. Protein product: CSARGVRLDYGYTF.